The clone carrying this T cell receptor (beta chain) has at least ten counts. Its antigen is still unknown. This CDR3 comprises 19 residues. The trim removed 6 bases at V and 3 bases at J, leaving 22 bases unmatched. The data stem from a study of T-cell memory formation after mild COVID-19. Study-wide points: Second-wave clones that peaked on day 37 lacked confirmed SARS-CoV-2 specificity.

With constant-segment primers, 5'RACE yielded cDNA libraries of TCR alpha and TCR beta that carried sample barcodes and UMIs. MiXCR, run by TCRdb on the 5' RACE reads, gives a single entry per CDR3 protein. This table has fewer than 500,000 distinct CDR3 sequences, approximately 25% appearing once. The TCR comes from an adult woman who had mild COVID-19 (a few samples of this study predate the infection). Cell type and time point are not known. Sequenced material: PBMCs or a T cell subset sorted from them (not recorded which). V and J are TRBV12-3 or TRBV12-4 and TRBJ2-7, with TRBD2 matching 8 bases. In nucleotides, the CDR3 is TGTGCCAGCAGCAACCCCCGAGCGGGGGCGCTCGGGTCTCTCTACGAGCAGTACTTC. Its protein product is CASSNPRAGALGSLYEQYF.